A single sample is the source of the 5 T cell receptor beta chains below, sequenced in a study of cytomegalovirus exposure and HLA in healthy donors. TCRdb keeps only in-frame clones here, not all; method: immunoSEQ multiplex PCR. The table has about 150,000 clones, approximately 82% seen once; the top ten hold about 27%. What was sequenced was PBMCs. These receptor sequences come from a man aged 25-45 years in good health and CMV-seropositive.

The chain recombines TRBV9 with TRBJ1-3; D is perhaps TRBD1 (6 bases). Deletions cut 1 base from V and 2 bases from J, with 19 bases between. CDR1 and CDR2 from the germline V gene are SGDLS and YYNGEE. This CDR3 region has 18 residues. CDR3 protein: CASSVTGSHLGTGNTIYF. CDR3 coding DNA: TGTGCCAGCAGCGTAACAGGGTCCCATCTCGGGACTGGAAACACCATATATTTT. Combining the CDR3 with reference TRBV9 and TRBJ1-3 gives the whole variable domain DSGVTQTPKHLITATGQRVTLRCSPRSGDLSVYWYQQSLDQGLQFLIQYYNGEERAKGNILERFSAQQFPDLHSELNLSSLELGDSALYFCASSVTGSHLGTGNTIYFGEGSWLTVV.

V is TRBV27 and J is TRBJ2-1; tentatively, D is TRBD2 (7 bases). This CDR3 contains 19 residues. Between the trimmed V and J ends, which lost 10 bases and 4 bases, there was a span of 32 bases. Germline values: CDR1 MNHEY, CDR2 SMNVEV (reference sequence). This chain's CDR3 is CATPTGQSTGGWEYNEQFF. In DNA, the CDR3 is TGTGCCACCCCTACAGGACAGTCCACCGGGGGGTGGGAATACAATGAGCAGTTCTTC.

The V call is TRBV6-5, the J call TRBJ2-5; 7 bases are a match to TRBD2. V lost 6 bases and J lost 5; bases outside the gene matches: 12. The germline V gene encodes CDR1 MNHEY and CDR2 SVGAGI. CDR3 length: 15 residues. This chain's CDR3 is CASSLERTRLETQYF. The CDR3 DNA reads TGTGCCAGCAGCCTCGAGAGGACTAGATTGGAGACCCAGTACTTC.

This sequence joins TRBV5-1 and TRBJ1-2; 8 nucleotides agree with TRBD1. Germline CDR1 SGHRS, CDR2 YFSETQ. CDR3 size: 14 residues. V gave up 3 bases and J gave up 1 base; unmatched junction bases: 2. This CDR3 reads CASSWGQVNYGYTF. CDR3 DNA sequence: TGCGCCAGCAGCTGGGGACAGGTTAACTATGGCTACACCTTC.

The chain links TRBV6-1 to TRBJ1-2; a weak D match, TRBD1 (6 bases). This CDR3 is built from 16 residues. Deletions cut 2 bases from V and 2 bases from J, with 15 bases between. Germline lookup yields CDR1 MNHNS and CDR2 SASEGT. This CDR3 is CASSEPDRGTNYGYTF. Here the CDR3 DNA reads TGTGCCAGCAGTGAACCCGATAGGGGGACGAACTATGGCTACACCTTC.